Below, 17 T cell receptor beta chains from the same sample are listed, as sequenced in a study of T cell responses to AZD1222 COVID-19 vaccine (dated by TCRdb to the early 2020s). The sample's time point label, decoded: baseline before first vaccination. The library was produced with the immunoSEQ multiplex PCR assay. TCRdb took this table from immuneACCESS and kept in-frame rearrangements with V and J called. Such tables lack part of the clones; where checked against another copy, unresolved V genes explain under half of the gap, and the rest is unexplained. The table for this sample lists 100,000 to 150,000 clones; about 90% of them were counted only once. The ten largest clones represent over 0.95% of the sample. Specimen: peripheral blood, collected on day 0 of AZD1222 vaccination. The receptors come from an adult in good health.

In this sample, this clone turned up once. The genes are TRBV12-3 or TRBV12-4 and TRBJ1-2, with D perhaps TRBD1 (5 bases). Between the trimmed V and J ends, which lost 3 bases and 7 bases, there was a span of 12 bases. This CDR3 has 13 amino acids. The DNA for the CDR3 is TGTGCCAGCAGTTTGGCGGGGAGGGGTGGCTACACCTTC. Amino acid sequence: CASSLAGRGGYTF.

The chain employs TRBV3-1 (or the pseudogene TRBV3-2) and TRBJ1-2; D is perhaps TRBD1 (6 bases). The CDR3 covers 15 residues. V lost 2 bases and J lost 8, with 18 bases in between. CDR1 is LGHDT and CDR2 is YNNKEL in the germline V gene (reference sequence). The CDR3 DNA is TGTGCCAGCAGCCAATCCTCCGCGGGGGCTCGGGGCTACACCTTC. Its translation: CASSQSSAGARGYTF.

The V call is TRBV10-1, the J call TRBJ2-3; TRBD2 agrees at 10 bases. Trimming at V came to 3 bases and at J to 5 bases, leaving 14 bases not matched to a gene. In germline, CDR1 is WNHNN, CDR2 SYGVQD (reference sequence). The CDR3 loop spans 18 amino acids. CDR3 DNA: TGCGCCAGCAGTGAAAAGAGGATAATAGCGGGAGGTGGAGATACGCAGTATTTT. This encodes CASSEKRIIAGGGDTQYF.

The V call is TRBV24-1, the J call TRBJ2-7; D is possibly TRBD1 or TRBD2 (5 bases each). The V end was cut by 3 bases, the J end by 0 bases, with 11 bases between. The CDR3 runs to 15 residues. CDR1 is KGHDR and CDR2 is SFDVKD in the germline V gene. Here the CDR3 reads CATSDAGTDSYEQYF. The CDR3 nucleotides are TGTGCCACCAGTGATGCCGGGACCGACTCCTACGAGCAGTACTTC.

CDR3 sequence: CASSLGWEDTDTQYF. The CDR3 DNA follows: TGTGCCAGCAGCTTAGGGTGGGAGGACACAGATACGCAGTATTTT. This chain links TRBV11-3 with TRBJ2-3, with D perhaps TRBD2 (6 bases). Deletions cut 1 base from V and 2 bases from J, with 10 bases between. Looked up from germline, CDR1 is SGHNT and CDR2 is YENEEA. This CDR3 comprises 15 residues.

This clone was recorded only once. V gene TRBV6-6 combines with J gene TRBJ1-2; TRBD1 matches at 7 bases. The CDR3 runs to 16 residues. The junction had 9 bases not matched to a gene; V was cut back by 5 bases and J by 0 bases. Germline CDR1 reads MNHNY; CDR2 reads SVGAGI (reference sequence). CDR3 amino acids: CASSPSQGGANYGYTF. The CDR3 region has the DNA TGTGCCAGCAGTCCCTCTCAAGGGGGCGCTAACTATGGCTACACCTTC.

CDR3 DNA sequence: TGTGCCAGCACCCCCCTCTACAATGAGCAGTTCTTC. This translates into CASTPLYNEQFF. The rearrangement links TRBV12-3 or TRBV12-4 to TRBJ2-1; D is ambiguous. The germline V and J ends were trimmed by 7 bases and 3 bases, with 7 bases remaining between them. The CDR3 totals 12 residues.

V usage is TRBV4-2 and J usage is TRBJ2-3, with D perhaps being TRBD1 or TRBD2 (6 bases each). With 1 base removed from V and 7 bases from J, the gap between germline ends came to 12 bases. Germline loops: CDR1 LGHNA, CDR2 YNFKEQ. This CDR3 has 14 amino acids. CDR3 residues: CASSQARGVNTQYF. CDR3 sequence (DNA): TGTGCCAGCAGCCAAGCGAGGGGGGTTAATACGCAGTATTTT.

This clone was seen only once. J is TRBJ2-1 and V is TRBV11-2; D uncertain. The V and J ends lost 3 bases and 6 bases respectively, with 9 bases between them. The germline V gene has CDR1 SGHAT and CDR2 FQNNGV. The CDR3 contains 13 residues. The CDR3 nucleotides read TGTGCCAGCAGCTTTTACAGCTCCAATGAGCAGTTCTTC. Translated: CASSFYSSNEQFF.

This chain links TRBV7-3 with TRBJ2-1; no clear D. The CDR3 extends over 16 amino acids. Trimming cost V 1 base and J 0 bases, with 10 bases left between them. Germline values: CDR1 SGHTA, CDR2 FQGTGA. The CDR3 region is CASSLRSPSSYNEQFF. CDR3 in DNA: TGTGCCAGCAGCTTAAGGAGCCCGAGCTCCTACAATGAGCAGTTCTTC.

This chain links TRBV6-1 with TRBJ1-1; 9 nucleotides line up with TRBD1. CDR3 length: 18 residues. Germline loops: CDR1 MNHNS, CDR2 SASEGT. The V gene end was trimmed by 1 base and the J gene end by 3 bases; junction bases not matched to a gene: 12. The CDR3 nucleotides read TGTGCCAGCAGTGAAGTTGGGAACAGGGGGCGGTGGGACACTGAAGCTTTCTTT. Translation gives CASSEVGNRGRWDTEAFF.

The chain links TRBV27 to TRBJ1-1, with D perhaps matching TRBD1 (5 bases). The CDR3 is made up of 16 amino acids. The ends were cut back, 6 bases at V and 1 base at J, with 18 bases in the middle. CDR1 and CDR2 from the germline V gene are MNHEY and SMNVEV (reference sequence). The CDR3 sequence: CASSLAWGRANTEAFF. The CDR3 nucleotides are TGTGCCAGCAGCCTCGCTTGGGGACGGGCGAACACTGAAGCTTTCTTT.

This rearrangement joins TRBV9 to TRBJ2-3; 7 bases match TRBD1. The CDR3 extends over 15 amino acids. Unmatched junction bases numbered 7, after V lost 4 bases and J lost 2 bases. CDR1 is SGDLS, CDR2 YYNGEE, per germline. The CDR3 region is CASSLQQGITDTQYF. In DNA, the CDR3 is TGTGCCAGCAGCCTCCAACAGGGGATCACAGATACGCAGTATTTT.

The chain uses TRBV18 and TRBJ1-3; 10 bases map to TRBD1. CDR3 size: 19 residues. Unmatched junction bases numbered 16, after V lost 4 bases and J lost 4 bases. Germline CDR1 is KGHSH and CDR2 is LQKENI. The DNA for the CDR3 is TGTGCCAGCTCACAAACCGGGACAGGGGTCCCCTCGTGGGGAAACACCATATATTTT. The encoded protein is CASSQTGTGVPSWGNTIYF.

The chain is built from TRBV5-6 and TRBJ2-6; 9 bases line up with TRBD1. Germline-derived CDR1 and CDR2 are SGHDT and YYEEEE. This CDR3 contains 19 residues. V gave up 3 bases and J gave up 4 bases; unmatched junction bases: 14. CDR3 coding DNA: TGTGCCAGCAGCTCAACAGGGGGCCGGGATTCTGAGGGGGCCAACGTCCTGACTTTC. This translates into CASSSTGGRDSEGANVLTF.

This rearrangement joins TRBV4-1 to TRBJ1-3; D unresolved. Trimming took 0 bases from V and 4 from J, leaving 16 bases between them. The CDR3 is 17 residues long. Germline CDR1 reads MGHRA; CDR2 reads YSYEKL. The CDR3: CASSQEGISGKGNTIYF. CDR3 DNA sequence: TGCGCCAGCAGCCAAGAAGGCATCAGTGGGAAGGGAAACACCATATATTTT.

Notes on this clone: The same CDR3 also results from other DNA sequences found in this sample. This sequence joins TRBV3-1 (or the pseudogene TRBV3-2) and TRBJ2-1; tentative D call: TRBD2 (5 bases). CDR3 length: 15 residues. Germline V gives CDR1 LGHDT, CDR2 YNNKEL (reference sequence). V shed 0 bases and J shed 4 bases, with 10 bases lying between them. CDR3 coding DNA: TGTGCCAGCAGCCAAGATTCTAGCACGTACAATGAGCAGTTCTTC. It yields the protein CASSQDSSTYNEQFF.